One and the same sample provided the 5 T cell receptor beta chains below, sequenced in a study of T cells in Graves' hyperthyroidism and ophthalmopathy. Amplification of TCR beta CDR3 regions was performed using RNA transcripts as template. The HTBI primer set drove a first-round RT-PCR of the TCR CDR3. TCRdb recomputed calls from the multiplex PCR reads with MiXCR, one row per CDR3 protein. The sample carries around 440,000 distinct CDR3 sequences, less than 20% recorded once. Sequencing was done on a sample of blood. These receptors were taken from a young woman with Graves' hyperthyroidism.

At least ten counts were recorded for this clonotype. The chain carries TRBV11-2 and TRBJ2-3, with 12 positions matching TRBD2. Germline CDR1 SGHAT, CDR2 FQNNGV. This CDR3 is 15 amino acids long. The V segment lost 5 bases and the J segment 3 bases; nucleotides outside the gene matches: 3. The DNA for the CDR3 is TGTGCCAGCAGCCCACTAGCGGGAGGAACAGATACGCAGTATTTT. It translates to CASSPLAGGTDTQYF.

The sample holds many counts of this clonotype. The chain has TRBV7-2 and TRBJ1-1; a weak D match, TRBD1 (6 bases). Germline V gene lookup returns CDR1 SGHTA and CDR2 FQGNSA. The CDR3 loop spans 12 amino acids. Trimming removed 2 bases from V and 8 bases from J, with 9 bases in between. The chain's CDR3 is CASSLRDNEAFF. CDR3 DNA: TGTGCCAGCAGCTTAAGGGACAACGAAGCTTTCTTT.

This clonotype was observed a handful of times. The chain is built from TRBV10-3 and TRBJ2-6; no clear D gene. The CDR3 spans 20 residues. The germline V and J ends were trimmed by 3 bases and 0 bases, with 21 bases remaining between them. Germline V CDR1 and CDR2: ENHRY, SYGVKD. The CDR3 DNA is TGTGCCATCAGTGATTTAGTTAGCAGCAGGCCCGGCTCTGGGGCCAACGTCCTGACTTTC. Its protein is CAISDLVSSRPGSGANVLTF.

The sample holds a few counts of this clonotype. Here the CDR3 DNA reads TGTGCCAGCAGCTGGGCGTACGCAACTAATGAAAAACTGTTTTTT. Its protein product is CASSWAYATNEKLFF. The chain joins TRBV5-6 to TRBJ1-4; D not certain. The CDR3 extends over 15 amino acids. Germline values: CDR1 SGHDT, CDR2 YYEEEE. V was pared by 3 bases and J by 0 bases, with 9 bases between.

This clonotype was observed a handful of times. V usage is TRBV29-1 and J usage is TRBJ1-4; D ambiguous. The CDR3 sequence is 12 residues long. CDR1 is SQVTM, CDR2 ANQGSEA, per germline. The V and J ends lost 1 base and 5 bases respectively, with 5 bases between them. In nucleotides, the CDR3 is TGCAGCGTTGAAGGCCCCAATGAAAAACTGTTTTTT. Translating gives CSVEGPNEKLFF.